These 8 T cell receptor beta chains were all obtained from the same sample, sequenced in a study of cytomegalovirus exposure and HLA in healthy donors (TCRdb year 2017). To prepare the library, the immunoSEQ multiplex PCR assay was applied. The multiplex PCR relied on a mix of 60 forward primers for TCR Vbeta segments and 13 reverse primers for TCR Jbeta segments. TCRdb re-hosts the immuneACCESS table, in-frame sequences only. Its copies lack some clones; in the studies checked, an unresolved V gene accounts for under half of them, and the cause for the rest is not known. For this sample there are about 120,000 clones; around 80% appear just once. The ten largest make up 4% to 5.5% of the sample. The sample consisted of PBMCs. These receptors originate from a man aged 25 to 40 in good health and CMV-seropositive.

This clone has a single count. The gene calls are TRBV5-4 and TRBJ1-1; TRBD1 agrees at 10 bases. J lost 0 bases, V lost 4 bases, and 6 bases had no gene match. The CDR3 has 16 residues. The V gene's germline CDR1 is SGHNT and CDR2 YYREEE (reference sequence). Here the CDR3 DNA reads TGTGCCAGCAGCCCGACAGGGGGCGCACTGAACACTGAAGCTTTCTTT. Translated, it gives CASSPTGGALNTEAFF.

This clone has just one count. The CDR3 DNA sequence: TGCGCCAGCAGCCCGAGGACTTCTGGAAACACCATATATTTT. It is translated as CASSPRTSGNTIYF. The V and J genes are TRBV4-3 and TRBJ1-3; D ambiguous. The V end lost 4 bases, the J end lost 1 base, and 8 bases lay between the germline ends. The CDR3 extends over 14 amino acids. Germline-derived CDR1 and CDR2 are LGHNA and YSLEER.

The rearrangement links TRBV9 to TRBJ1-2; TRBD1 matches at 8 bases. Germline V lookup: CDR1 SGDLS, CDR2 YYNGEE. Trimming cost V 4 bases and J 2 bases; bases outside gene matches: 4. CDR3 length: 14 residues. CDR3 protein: CASSLGDRNYGYTF. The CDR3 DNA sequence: TGTGCCAGCAGCTTGGGGGACAGGAACTATGGCTACACCTTC.

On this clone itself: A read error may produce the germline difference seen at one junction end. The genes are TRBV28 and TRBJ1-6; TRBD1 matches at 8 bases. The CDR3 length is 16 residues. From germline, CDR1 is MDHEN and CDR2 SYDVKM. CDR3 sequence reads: CASSSYRDGRGPQQEF. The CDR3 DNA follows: TGTGCCAGCAGTTCATACCGAGACGGCAGGGGGCCGCAACAAGAGTTT.

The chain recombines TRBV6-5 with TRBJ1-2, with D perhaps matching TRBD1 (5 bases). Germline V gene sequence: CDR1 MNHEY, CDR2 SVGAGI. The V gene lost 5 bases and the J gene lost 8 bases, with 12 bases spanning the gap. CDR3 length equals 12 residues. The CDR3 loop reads CASSNGGVGYTF. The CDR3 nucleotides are TGTGCCAGCAGTAACGGGGGGGTAGGCTACACCTTC.

The CDR3 sequence: CASSLDPFNEQFF. As DNA, the CDR3 is TGTGCCAGCAGCTTAGACCCGTTCAATGAGCAGTTCTTC. The rearrangement joins TRBV11-2 to TRBJ2-1, with no clear D. The CDR3 is 13 residues long. Germline V gene sequence: CDR1 SGHAT, CDR2 FQNNGV. V dropped 0 bases and J dropped 6 bases, with 6 bases sitting between them.

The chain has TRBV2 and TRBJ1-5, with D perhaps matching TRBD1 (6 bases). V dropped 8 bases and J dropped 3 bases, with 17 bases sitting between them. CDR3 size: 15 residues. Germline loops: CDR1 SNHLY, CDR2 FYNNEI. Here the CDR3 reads CASGVEGGTNQPQHF. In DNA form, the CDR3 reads TGTGCCAGCGGAGTGGAGGGGGGGACCAATCAGCCCCAGCATTTT.

The CDR3 spells CASSPWAGPPYEQYF. The CDR3, as DNA: TGTGCCAGCAGCCCCTGGGCGGGGCCCCCCTACGAGCAGTACTTC. This sequence joins TRBV7-2 and TRBJ2-7, with a possible D match to TRBD2 (6 bases). With 5 bases removed from V and 2 bases from J, the gap between germline ends came to 16 bases. This CDR3 has 15 residues. In germline, CDR1 is SGHTA, CDR2 FQGNSA.